This T cell receptor (beta chain) is drawn from a study of PD-L1 blockade in urothelial cancer. This table comes from immunoSEQ multiplex PCR, and its TCRdb copy is limited to in-frame clones, with some not included. This sample carries tens of thousands of clones, 70% to 85% of them seen once, and the ten largest clones take approximately 28%. Germline CDR1 is LGHNA and CDR2 is YNFKEQ. With 6 bases removed from V and 0 bases from J, the gap between germline ends came to 15 bases. The CDR3 is made up of 16 amino acids. Only one count was recorded for this clone. The specimen comprised PBMCs, sampled around atezolizumab (anti-PD-L1) treatment. This chain uses TRBV4-2 with TRBJ2-1, with a weak D call TRBD2 (5 bases). The origin of this receptor is a man aged 55 to 70 with urothelial cancer. The CDR3 bases are TGTGCCAGCAGGGATCGTATGGGGAGCTCCTACAATGAGCAGTTCTTC. Amino acids: CASRDRMGSSYNEQFF.